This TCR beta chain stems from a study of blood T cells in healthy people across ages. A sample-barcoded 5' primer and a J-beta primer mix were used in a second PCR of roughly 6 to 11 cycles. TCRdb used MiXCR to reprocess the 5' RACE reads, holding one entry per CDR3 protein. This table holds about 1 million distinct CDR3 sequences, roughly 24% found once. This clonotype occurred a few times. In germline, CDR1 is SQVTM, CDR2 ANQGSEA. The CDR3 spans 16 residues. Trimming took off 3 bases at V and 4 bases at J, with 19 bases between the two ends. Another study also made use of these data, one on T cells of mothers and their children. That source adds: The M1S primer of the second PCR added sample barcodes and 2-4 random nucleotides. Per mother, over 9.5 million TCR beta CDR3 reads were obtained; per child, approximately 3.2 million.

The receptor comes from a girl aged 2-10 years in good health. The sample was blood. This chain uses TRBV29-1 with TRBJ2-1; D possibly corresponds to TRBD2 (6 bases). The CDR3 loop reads CSVDLTGGRPYNEQFF. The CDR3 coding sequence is TGCAGCGTTGATTTGACCGGAGGGCGACCGTACAATGAGCAGTTCTTC.